A single sample is the source of the 13 T cell receptor beta chains below, sequenced in a study of cytomegalovirus exposure and HLA in healthy donors. Amplification used 60 Vbeta primers and 13 Jbeta primers. Libraries were prepared by immunoSEQ multiplex PCR; TCRdb keeps only in-frame clonotypes and omits some of them. The sample lists 95,000 to 150,000 clones; roughly 82% were seen once. Source material: PBMCs. These receptors were obtained from a human donor in good health.

The chain combines TRBV9 with TRBJ2-5; a possible D gene is TRBD2 (6 bases). The CDR3 consists of 15 residues. Germline loops: CDR1 SGDLS, CDR2 YYNGEE. V was trimmed by 0 bases and J by 4 bases, leaving 13 bases between them. Here the CDR3 DNA reads TGTGCCAGCAGCGTAGCCCCACACGGGGGAGAGACCCAGTACTTC. Protein: CASSVAPHGGETQYF.

V usage is TRBV4-2 and J usage is TRBJ1-1; TRBD1 might be the D (5 bases). This CDR3 spans 14 amino acids. Germline V lookup: CDR1 LGHNA, CDR2 YNFKEQ. V lost 4 bases, J lost 1 base, and 10 bases lay in between. Here the CDR3 DNA reads TGTGCCAGCAGCCCGCAGGGTGGGAACACTGAAGCTTTCTTT. Residues: CASSPQGGNTEAFF.

The chain combines TRBV28 with TRBJ1-2; unclear D gene. From germline, CDR1 is MDHEN and CDR2 SYDVKM. CDR3 length: 14 residues. Trimming took 8 bases from V and 2 from J, leaving 15 bases between them. This chain's CDR3 is CASSRGRENYGYTF. The CDR3 coding sequence is TGTGCCAGCTCGAGAGGACGGGAAAACTATGGCTACACCTTC.

The genes are TRBV7-2 and TRBJ1-1, with D maybe TRBD1 (5 bases). The CDR3 spans 14 residues. Looked up from germline, CDR1 is SGHTA and CDR2 is FQGNSA. Trimming shortened V by 2 bases and J by 2 bases, and 9 bases separated the two germline ends. The CDR3 reads CASSLPRANTEAFF. The CDR3 nucleotides read TGTGCCAGCAGCTTACCCAGGGCCAACACTGAAGCTTTCTTT.

This chain uses TRBV28 with TRBJ1-5, with D maybe TRBD1 (6 bases). Germline V gene lookup returns CDR1 MDHEN and CDR2 SYDVKM. The CDR3 contains 14 residues. Trimming removed 7 bases from V and 7 bases from J, with 17 bases in between. CDR3 sequence: CASIKPGGRQPQHF. The CDR3 nucleotides are TGTGCCAGCATCAAACCCGGGGGGCGGCAGCCCCAGCATTTT.

With regard to this clone: One end of the junction fails to match germline, which may point to a read error. V usage is TRBV7-9 and J usage is TRBJ1-1; 7 bases are shared with TRBD1. This CDR3 spans 14 amino acids. Germline CDR1 SEHNR, CDR2 FQNEAQ (reference sequence). The CDR3 coding sequence is TGTGCCAGCAGCTTGAGCAGGGGGAACGCTGAAGCTTTCTTT. Protein sequence: CASSLSRGNAEAFF.

The chain joins TRBV7-8 to TRBJ1-5, with D possibly being TRBD1 (6 bases). The germline V and J ends were trimmed by 5 bases and 0 bases, with 14 bases remaining between them. CDR3 length: 16 amino acids. The germline V gene has CDR1 SGHVS and CDR2 FQNEAQ. This CDR3 reads CASSPVRGASNQPQHF. In DNA, the CDR3 is TGTGCCAGCAGCCCCGTTCGGGGGGCTAGCAATCAGCCCCAGCATTTT.

This sequence joins TRBV6-1 and TRBJ2-7; tentative D call: TRBD1 (6 bases). The CDR3 is 15 residues long. CDR1 is MNHNS and CDR2 is SASEGT in the germline V gene. V was pared by 1 base and J by 0 bases, with 10 bases between. The CDR3 protein is CASSEEGTLSYEQYF. The CDR3 DNA follows: TGTGCCAGCAGTGAAGAGGGGACACTCTCCTACGAGCAGTACTTC.

This chain's CDR3 is CASSQGIRGAGGNTIYF. The CDR3, as DNA: TGCGCCAGCAGCCAAGGTATCAGGGGCGCCGGGGGAAACACCATATATTTT. V usage is TRBV4-1 and J usage is TRBJ1-3, with D possibly TRBD1 on 6 matching bases. The ends were cut back, 1 base at V and 4 bases at J, with 17 bases in the middle. The germline V gene has CDR1 MGHRA and CDR2 YSYEKL. The length of the CDR3 is 17 residues.

The rearrangement links TRBV6-5 to TRBJ2-6; tentatively, D is TRBD2 (5 bases). V dropped 0 bases and J dropped 2 bases, with 5 bases sitting between them. CDR1 and CDR2 (germline): MNHEY, SVGAGI. The CDR3 consists of 15 residues. The CDR3: CASSYSGAGANVLTF. The CDR3 region has the DNA TGTGCCAGCAGTTACTCGGGAGCTGGGGCCAACGTCCTGACTTTC.

The chain couples TRBV7-2 to TRBJ2-7; TRBD2 matches at 7 bases. Germline CDR1 and CDR2: SGHTA and FQGNSA. This CDR3 spans 16 amino acids. Trimming at V came to 1 base and at J to 4 bases, leaving 10 bases not matched to a gene. This CDR3 reads CASSLGVGGSIYEQYF. CDR3 coding DNA: TGTGCCAGCAGCTTAGGGGTGGGCGGGAGTATTTACGAGCAGTACTTC.

V is TRBV28 and J is TRBJ1-2; 8 positions match TRBD1. Germline V gives CDR1 MDHEN, CDR2 SYDVKM. J lost 6 bases, V lost 2 bases, and 8 bases had no gene match. The length of the CDR3 is 15 residues. This chain's CDR3 is CASSLGRGRGDGYTF. In DNA form, the CDR3 reads TGTGCCAGCAGTTTAGGCAGGGGGCGCGGTGATGGCTACACCTTC.

V is TRBV29-1 and J is TRBJ2-5; 7 nucleotides align to TRBD1. This CDR3 spans 15 amino acids. In germline, CDR1 is SQVTM, CDR2 ANQGSEA. The V and J ends lost 4 bases and 2 bases, in that order; junction bases with no gene match: 10. CDR3 protein: CSVGHGTVRQETQYF. As DNA, the CDR3 is TGCAGCGTTGGCCATGGGACAGTTAGGCAAGAGACCCAGTACTTC.